This T cell receptor beta chain was found in a study of T-cell memory formation after mild COVID-19. Study-wide results and limits: CM and EM subsets held most contracting CD4+ clones; EMRA held CD8+ ones. Second-wave clones that peaked on day 37 lacked confirmed SARS-CoV-2 specificity. Later expanders leaned CD4+, whereas day 15 to 85 contracting clones were balanced CD4/CD8.

About this clonotype itself: Its specificity is unknown.

V trimming: 7 bases; J trimming: 5 bases; junction bases outside the gene matches: 20. Germline lookup yields CDR1 MNHEY and CDR2 SVGEGT. The CDR3 totals 19 residues. A single record per CDR3 protein comes from TCRdb applying MiXCR to the 5' RACE reads. This sample carries approximately 260,000 distinct CDR3 sequences, 15% to 20% of them seen once, and the ten largest clones take 22%. The sequencing input was PBMCs or a T cell subset sorted from them (not recorded which). The clonotype was recovered from a man aged 18 to 35 who had mild COVID-19 (a few samples of this study predate the infection). Cell type and time point are not known. This sequence joins TRBV6-2 or TRBV6-3 and TRBJ1-6; 7 bases are shared with TRBD1. The CDR3 spells CASTAATGPTGNHNSPLHF. The CDR3, as DNA: TGTGCCAGCACCGCGGCGACAGGGCCTACGGGGAATCATAATTCACCCCTCCACTTT.